These 14 T cell receptor beta chains share one sample of origin, sequenced in a study of blood T cell repertoires in COVID-19. Some clones are missing from TCRdb's copy, which holds only in-frame ones; the method was immunoSEQ multiplex PCR. The table has 37,000 or so clones, over 60% seen once; the top ten hold roughly 2%. Sequenced: peripheral blood. Source of these receptors: a man aged 55-75 years with active COVID-19.

This sequence joins TRBV7-6 and TRBJ1-4; 7 positions agree with TRBD1. CDR3 size: 15 residues. Germline CDR1 SGHVS, CDR2 FNYEAQ. The ends lost 2 bases at V and 3 bases at J; junction bases unmatched: 3. CDR3 in DNA: TGTGCCAGCAGCTTACTCGGACAGGCTAATGAAAAACTGTTTTTT. Its translation is CASSLLGQANEKLFF. Full variable domain (missing parts from reference TRBV7-6 and TRBJ1-4): GAGVSQSPRYKVTKRGQDVALRCDPISGHVSLYWYRQALGQGPEFLTYFNYEAQQDKSGLPNDRFSAERPEGSISTLTIQRTEQRDSAMYRCASSLLGQANEKLFFGSGTQLSVL.

The chain joins TRBV6-2 or TRBV6-3 to TRBJ2-3, with 9 bases fitting TRBD2. V lost 1 base to trimming and J lost 1 base; unmatched junction nucleotides: 3. Germline V CDR1 and CDR2: MNHEY, SVGEGT. CDR3 length equals 16 residues. The CDR3 bases are TGTGCCAGCAGTTACTGGACTAGCGAACGCACAGATACGCAGTATTTT. Encoded protein: CASSYWTSERTDTQYF.

V usage is TRBV7-2 and J usage is TRBJ2-3; 8 bases are a match to TRBD2. The CDR3 sequence is 14 residues long. Germline loops: CDR1 SGHTA, CDR2 FQGNSA. Trimming removed 4 bases from V and 5 bases from J; junction bases left unmatched: 5. CDR3 DNA: TGTGCCAGCAGCTGGAGCGGGGGAAGAGATACGCAGTATTTT. Amino acids: CASSWSGGRDTQYF. Variable domain in full (rest from reference TRBV7-2 and TRBJ2-3): GAGVSQSPSNKVTEKGKDVELRCDPISGHTALYWYRQSLGQGLEFLIYFQGNSAPDKSGLPSDRFSAERTGGSVSTLTIQRTQQEDSAVYLCASSWSGGRDTQYFGPGTRLTVL.

The J gene is TRBJ2-7, the V gene TRBV11-2; the D gene is possibly TRBD1 (5 bases). The CDR3 consists of 15 residues. The V gene lost 1 base and the J gene lost 4 bases, with 14 bases spanning the gap. CDR1 is SGHAT and CDR2 is FQNNGV in the germline V gene. CDR3 nucleotides: TGTGCCAGCAGCTTAGCTGCAGGGCAGCTTTACGAGCAGTACTTC. This encodes CASSLAAGQLYEQYF. The entire variable domain, with the rest obtained from reference TRBV11-2 and TRBJ2-7, is as follows: EAGVAQSPRYKIIEKRQSVAFWCNPISGHATLYWYQQILGQGPKLLIQFQNNGVVDDSQLPKDRFSAERLKGVDSTLKIQPAKLEDSAVYLCASSLAAGQLYEQYFGPGTRLTVT.

The chain joins TRBV25-1 to TRBJ2-1, with TRBD1 matching 8 bases. CDR3 length: 16 residues. The germline gives CDR1 MGHDK, CDR2 SYGVNS. Unmatched junction bases numbered 12, after V lost 5 bases and J lost 6 bases. The CDR3 DNA follows: TGTGCCAGCAGTCCCTCCAGGACAGGGAAGCCCAATGAGCAGTTCTTC. Translating it yields CASSPSRTGKPNEQFF.

V gene TRBV4-1 combines with J gene TRBJ2-5, with D possibly being TRBD2 (5 bases). CDR3 length equals 13 residues. CDR1 is MGHRA and CDR2 is YSYEKL in the germline V gene. Trimming pared 5 bases from V and 4 bases from J, leaving 11 bases between. CDR3 loop: CASSSAVPETQYF. The CDR3 DNA is TGCGCCAGCAGCTCAGCGGTCCCAGAGACCCAGTACTTC.

The chain couples TRBV6-5 to TRBJ1-2; TRBD1 matches at 7 bases. Germline lookup yields CDR1 MNHEY and CDR2 SVGAGI. The CDR3 loop spans 13 amino acids. V trimming: 6 bases; J trimming: 4 bases; junction bases outside the gene matches: 5. The CDR3: CASRPGQSYGYTF. In DNA, the CDR3 is TGTGCCAGCAGACCGGGACAGTCCTATGGCTACACCTTC.

This chain uses TRBV5-1 with TRBJ1-3, with D possibly being TRBD1 (5 bases). Trimming took off 2 bases at V and 0 bases at J, with 6 bases between the two ends. Germline CDR1 is SGHRS and CDR2 is YFSETQ. CDR3 length: 14 residues. The DNA of the CDR3 is TGCGCCAGCAGCTTCGGGGGCTCTGGAAACACCATATATTTT. Translated: CASSFGGSGNTIYF. Drawing the rest from reference TRBV5-1 and TRBJ1-3, the complete variable domain is KAGVTQTPRYLIKTRGQQVTLSCSPISGHRSVSWYQQTPGQGLQFLFEYFSETQRNKGNFPGRFSGRQFSNSRSEMNVSTLELGDSALYLCASSFGGSGNTIYFGEGSWLTVV.

The CDR3 sequence: CASSSGSGRYGYTF. In DNA, the CDR3 is TGTGCCAGCAGTAGCGGGTCGGGCCGCTATGGCTACACCTTC. V usage is TRBV27 and J usage is TRBJ1-2; D ambiguous. V was shortened by 5 bases and J by 4 bases, with 14 bases between the two germline ends. Per the germline V gene, CDR1 is MNHEY and CDR2 is SMNVEV (reference sequence). This CDR3 region has 14 residues.

This chain connects TRBV21-1 to TRBJ2-5; TRBD2 is taken as the D call from the table, unchecked against the DNA. TRBV21-1 is designated a pseudogene. The CDR3 is made up of 23 amino acids. The CDR3 spells CASSKRAGQGEELAGGDEETQYF. The CDR3 coding sequence is TGTGCCAGCAGCAAAAGGGCCGGACAGGGAGAGGAACTAGCGGGAGGGGACGAAGAGACCCAGTACTTC.

This clone was seen more than once but under ten times. The chain combines TRBV2 with TRBJ2-7; no reliable D call. Germline V CDR1 and CDR2: SNHLY, FYNNEI. CDR3 size: 12 residues. The V and J ends lost 3 bases and 2 bases respectively, with 5 bases between them. CDR3 amino acids: CASSDQAYEQYF. The CDR3 DNA follows: TGTGCCAGCAGTGATCAGGCCTACGAGCAGTACTTC.

The chain recombines TRBV6-6 with TRBJ2-7; D possibly corresponds to TRBD2 (5 bases). The CDR3 consists of 13 residues. Germline lookup yields CDR1 MNHNY and CDR2 SVGAGI (reference sequence). Trimming shortened V by 6 bases and J by 3 bases, and 12 bases separated the two germline ends. Here the CDR3 DNA reads TGTGCCAGCAGCGAGCGGAGCCTCTACGAGCAGTACTTC. The encoded protein is CASSERSLYEQYF.

The chain uses TRBV30 and TRBJ1-3; 9 nucleotides align to TRBD1. CDR1 GTSNPN and CDR2 SVGIG come from the germline V gene (reference sequence). Trimming removed 3 bases from V and 6 bases from J; junction bases left unmatched: 6. This CDR3 is 14 amino acids long. CDR3 bases: TGTGCCTGGAGCGAGGGGACAGGGCCAAACACCATATATTTT. Translated: CAWSEGTGPNTIYF. Full variable domain (missing parts from reference TRBV30 and TRBJ1-3): SQTIHQWPATLVQPVGSPLSLECTVEGTSNPNLYWYRQAAGRGLQLLFYSVGIGQISSEVPQNLSASRPQDRQFILSSKKLLLSDSGFYLCAWSEGTGPNTIYFGEGSWLTVV.

The V and J genes are TRBV5-5 and TRBJ2-3; D is undetermined. V dropped 5 bases and J dropped 0 bases, with 13 bases sitting between them. CDR1 is SGHKS and CDR2 is YYEKEE in the germline V gene (reference sequence). The CDR3 is 15 residues long. CDR3 DNA: TGTGCCAGCAGTCTGGGCCCTACTAGCACAGATACGCAGTATTTT. Translated, it gives CASSLGPTSTDTQYF.